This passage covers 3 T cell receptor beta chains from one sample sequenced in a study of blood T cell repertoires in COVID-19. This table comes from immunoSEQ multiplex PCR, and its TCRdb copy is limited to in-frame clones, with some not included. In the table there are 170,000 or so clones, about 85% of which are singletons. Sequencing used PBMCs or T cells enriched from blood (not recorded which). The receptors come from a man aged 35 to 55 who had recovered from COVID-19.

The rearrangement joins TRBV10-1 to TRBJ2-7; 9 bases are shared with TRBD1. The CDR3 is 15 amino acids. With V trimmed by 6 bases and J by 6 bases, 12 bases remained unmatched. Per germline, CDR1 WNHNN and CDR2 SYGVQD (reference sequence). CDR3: CASSPRWTGEGEQYF. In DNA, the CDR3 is TGCGCCAGCAGCCCCCGCTGGACAGGGGAAGGCGAGCAGTACTTC.

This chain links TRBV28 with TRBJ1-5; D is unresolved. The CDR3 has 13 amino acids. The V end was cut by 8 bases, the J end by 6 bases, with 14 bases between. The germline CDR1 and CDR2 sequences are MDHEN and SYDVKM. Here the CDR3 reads CASGEGNGQPQHF. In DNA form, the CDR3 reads TGTGCCAGCGGTGAGGGAAACGGTCAGCCCCAGCATTTT.

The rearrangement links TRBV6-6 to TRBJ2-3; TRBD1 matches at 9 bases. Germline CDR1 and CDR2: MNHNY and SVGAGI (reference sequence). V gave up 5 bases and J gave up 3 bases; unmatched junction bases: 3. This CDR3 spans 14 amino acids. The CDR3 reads CASSTGTGTDTQYF. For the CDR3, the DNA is TGTGCCAGCAGTACAGGGACAGGGACAGATACGCAGTATTTT.